These T cell receptor beta chains were read from a single sample in a study of T cell repertoires in cytomegalovirus infection. These receptors have no identified antigens. TCRdb processed the reads anew with MiXCR; each CDR3 protein has one entry. The sample consists of tens of thousands of distinct CDR3 sequences, about 20% of them appearing once. The sample was CD8+ T cells from cultured PBMCs, taken from culture after CMV antigen stimulation. Every receptor here comes from a human donor in good health (CMV status not recorded). Some clones in this sample may be carry-over from other donors' samples. CDR3s include the opening cysteine and the closing phenylalanine or tryptophan. Fields, in order: V gene, D gene, clone size, J gene, CDR3 DNA, CDR3 protein. The D gene is left open where the match is weak. Size is stated for part of the rows, as once, few or many counts, or as a class when the clone is expanded.

TRBV7-2	TRBD2	many	TRBJ2-7	TGTGCCAGCAGCACCACTAGCGGGGGGGGCTACGAGCAGTACTTC	CASSTTSGGGYEQYF
TRBV4-1	.	.	TRBJ2-7	TGCGCCAGCAGCCTAGGTAGTCCACCCTACGAGCAGTACTTC	CASSLGSPPYEQYF
TRBV7-2	.	few	TRBJ2-7	TGTGCCAGCAGCTCCAGGCGGAGCAGGGTATACGAGCAGTACTTC	CASSSRRSRVYEQYF
TRBV5-6	.	few	TRBJ2-7	TGTGCCAGCAGCTTGGTCTATGGCGCAAACGAGCAGTACTTC	CASSLVYGANEQYF
TRBV29-1	.	.	TRBJ2-1	TGCAGCGTTGAGGGGGGGGCCATTAAATCCTACAATGAGCAGTTCTTC	CSVEGGAIKSYNEQFF
TRBV6-5	.	few	TRBJ2-7	TGTGCCACCGTAGAGGGCTACGAGCAGTACTTC	CATVEGYEQYF
TRBV6-6	.	.	TRBJ1-1	TGTGCCAGCAGTTTCCCGACAGGTGAAGCTTTCTTT	CASSFPTGEAFF
TRBV12-3/TRBV12-4	.	few	TRBJ2-2	TGTGCCAGCAGTTTAGCTTCGGTTTTCGGGGAGCTGTTTTTT	CASSLASVFGELFF
TRBV12-3/TRBV12-4	TRBD2	medium-sized	TRBJ2-1	TGTGCCAGCAAGAGCGGGACTAGCGGGGGGACCTACAATGAGCAGTTCTTC	CASKSGTSGGTYNEQFF
TRBV6-1	TRBD2	few	TRBJ2-5	TGTGCCAGCGAAAGGACTAGCGGGTCAGAGACCCAGTACTTC	CASERTSGSETQYF
TRBV2	.	.	TRBJ1-1	TGTGCCAGCAGTGAAGAGCACAGGGCCACTGAAGCTTTCTTT	CASSEEHRATEAFF
TRBV7-4	.	.	TRBJ2-7	TGTGCCAGCAGCTTACACCCGGGAGCCATCTACGAGCAGTACTTC	CASSLHPGAIYEQYF
TRBV6-4	.	.	TRBJ2-7	TGTGCCAGCAGTGAGTCCGAGCAGTACTTC	CASSESEQYF
TRBV10-3	.	.	TRBJ1-5	TGTGCCATCAGTTCGGGAACAGAGCCCCAGCATTTT	CAISSGTEPQHF
TRBV28	TRBD1	few	TRBJ2-2	TGTGCCAGCAACCCGGCAGGGGGATTCGACACCGGGGAGCTGTTTTTT	CASNPAGGFDTGELFF
TRBV27	.	.	TRBJ2-7	TGTGCCAGCAGGGGAGGTCGCTACGAGCAGTACTTC	CASRGGRYEQYF
TRBV7-3	TRBD2	few	TRBJ2-3	TGTGCCAGCAGCTTAGGGCTAGCGGGCTCCACAGATACGCAGTATTTT	CASSLGLAGSTDTQYF
TRBV7-2	TRBD1	.	TRBJ2-3	TGTGCCAGCAGCTTACGGCCGGACAGGAGCACAGATACGCAGTATTTT	CASSLRPDRSTDTQYF
TRBV12-3/TRBV12-4	.	.	TRBJ2-7	TGTGCCAGCAGTTTAGGGTCAGCCTACGAGCAGTACTTC	CASSLGSAYEQYF
TRBV6-2/TRBV6-3	.	.	TRBJ1-1	TGTGCCAGCATCTCCCTGAGGACAGAAGCTTTCTTT	CASISLRTEAFF
TRBV4-1	TRBD1	.	TRBJ1-2	TGCGCCAGCAGCGATAAGGGGGCAGGGGGCGCTTACACCTTC	CASSDKGAGGAYTF
TRBV7-6	TRBD1	.	TRBJ2-2	TGTGCCAGCAGCTTAGAACAGGGGTCCGGGGAGCTGTTTTTT	CASSLEQGSGELFF
TRBV7-8	TRBD1	.	TRBJ1-2	TGTGCCAGCAGCCTGGACAGGGACCGGCTTGGCTACACCTTC	CASSLDRDRLGYTF
TRBV30	.	.	TRBJ1-1	TGTGCCTGGAGTGTAACTGGGGCTGAAGCTTTCTTT	CAWSVTGAEAFF
TRBV7-2	.	few	TRBJ1-1	TGTGCCAGCAGCCCGAGGTTCGATGAAGCTTTCTTT	CASSPRFDEAFF
TRBV7-2	.	.	TRBJ1-1	TGTGCCAGCAGCTTAGCGGGGCTCACTGAAGCTTTCTTT	CASSLAGLTEAFF